One TCR beta chain is described in this entry. This entry is derived from a study of blood T cell repertoires in COVID-19. Study as a whole: COVID-19 samples collected from the United States, Italy and Spain covered acute and convalescent phases.

The CDR3 length is 16 residues. Germline CDR1 and CDR2: SQVTM and ANQGSEA. V gave up 7 bases and J gave up 0 bases; unmatched junction bases: 10. The method was immunoSEQ multiplex PCR; TCRdb's version includes in-frame clones alone and lacks a portion of them. The data show roughly 100,000 clones, with about 90% seen just once and around 2% held by the top ten. The sample consisted of peripheral blood. The J gene is TRBJ2-3, the V gene TRBV29-1; 10 positions match TRBD2. The TCR comes from a man in his forties or fifties with active COVID-19. CDR3 sequence reads: CSALAGTAPSTDTQYF. CDR3 DNA sequence: TGCAGCGCACTAGCGGGAACGGCCCCTAGCACAGATACGCAGTATTTT.